Presented here are 24 T cell receptor beta chains from one specimen sequenced in a study of cytotoxic CD8 clonotypes in ibrutinib-treated CLL. Only in-frame clones appear in the TCRdb table, and some are missing; sequencing was by immunoSEQ multiplex PCR. Here the sample spans tens of thousands of clones, about nine tenths being singletons. The sequencing used PBMCs, collected after 12 months of ibrutinib treatment. The receptors come from a human donor with chronic lymphocytic leukemia.

This clone is a singleton in its sample. The genes are TRBV5-4 and TRBJ2-5, with TRBD2 identical over 8 bases. The V segment lost 5 bases and the J segment 5 bases; nucleotides outside the gene matches: 11. The germline CDR1 and CDR2 sequences are SGHNT and YYREEE (reference sequence). This CDR3 spans 15 amino acids. The chain's CDR3 is CASRKKRGIGETQYF. CDR3 bases: TGTGCCAGCAGAAAGAAGCGGGGGATTGGGGAGACCCAGTACTTC.

The rearrangement links TRBV15 to TRBJ2-1, with a tentative D call TRBD1 (6 bases). The CDR3 sequence is 13 residues long. Germline CDR1 is LNHNV and CDR2 is YYDKDF (reference sequence). V was pared by 2 bases and J by 9 bases, with 11 bases between. The CDR3 region has the DNA TGTGCCACCAGCAGATACAGGGAAGGTGAGCAGTTCTTC. This sequence encodes CATSRYREGEQFF.

DNA for the CDR3: TGTGCCAGCGGAGCGGCAGGGTCCCGACTGAGCACTGAAGCTTTCTTT. Translating gives CASGAAGSRLSTEAFF. The chain links TRBV2 to TRBJ1-1, with D possibly being TRBD1 (5 bases). V was trimmed by 8 bases and J by 4 bases, leaving 23 bases between them. Germline V gene sequence: CDR1 SNHLY, CDR2 FYNNEI. This CDR3 is 16 amino acids long.

This chain uses TRBV19 with TRBJ1-1; TRBD1 is a possible D gene (6 bases). The CDR3 has 14 residues. Looked up from germline, CDR1 is LNHDA and CDR2 is SQIVND (reference sequence). The V end lost 4 bases, the J end lost 7 bases, and 16 bases lay between the germline ends. The CDR3 DNA follows: TGTGCCAGTAGTACAGGGGTAGGAGGTATTGAAGCTTTCTTT. Protein: CASSTGVGGIEAFF. The complete variable domain, with remaining parts taken from reference TRBV19 and TRBJ1-1, reads DGGITQSPKYLFRKEGQNVTLSCEQNLNHDAMYWYRQDPGQGLRLIYYSQIVNDFQKGDIAEGYSVSREKKESFPLTVTSAQKNPTAFYLCASSTGVGGIEAFFGQGTRLTVV.

CDR3 region: CASSPWSGGIDTEAFF. DNA of the CDR3: TGTGCCAGCTCACCATGGTCAGGAGGGATTGACACTGAAGCTTTCTTT. The chain couples TRBV18 to TRBJ1-1; no firm D call. CDR1 and CDR2 (germline): KGHSH, LQKENI. The germline V and J ends were trimmed by 2 bases and 3 bases, with 16 bases remaining between them. This CDR3 spans 16 amino acids.

The CDR3 coding sequence is TGTGCCAGTAGTATTGAAGGCTGGGACACAACAAATCGATATGGCTACACCTTC. Amino acids: CASSIEGWDTTNRYGYTF. The J gene is TRBJ1-2, the V gene TRBV19; TRBD1 is a possible D gene (6 bases). Deletions cut 3 bases from V and 5 bases from J, with 25 bases between. Looked up from germline, CDR1 is LNHDA and CDR2 is SQIVND (reference sequence). The CDR3 runs 18 residues.

The chain uses TRBV9 and TRBJ2-5; TRBD1 matches 9 bases. This CDR3 spans 16 amino acids. Germline loops: CDR1 SGDLS, CDR2 YYNGEE. After removal of 3 bases from V and 5 bases from J, the junction contained 11 bases not matched to a gene. The CDR3 nucleotides are TGTGCCAGCAGCGAGAGAGGGTGGACAGGGGAGGAGACCCAGTACTTC. Protein product: CASSERGWTGEETQYF.

The chain combines TRBV5-8 with TRBJ2-5; possibly TRBD1 or TRBD2 for D (6 bases each). The CDR3 covers 15 residues. Trimming pared 1 base from V and 5 bases from J, leaving 15 bases between. Germline lookup yields CDR1 SGHTS and CDR2 YDEGEE. The CDR3 coding sequence is TGTGCCAGCAGCTTGAATGGGGGGCCCGAGGAGACCCAGTACTTC. This sequence encodes CASSLNGGPEETQYF.

V usage is TRBV18 and J usage is TRBJ1-1; D not certain. There are 14 residues in the CDR3. The V gene lost 4 bases and the J gene lost 1 base, with 10 bases spanning the gap. Germline CDR1 KGHSH, CDR2 LQKENI. The CDR3 DNA sequence: TGTGCCAGCTCACTAAACACGGAGAACACTGAAGCTTTCTTT. This translates into CASSLNTENTEAFF.

The chain is built from TRBV7-2 and TRBJ2-7; D gene unclear. Germline values: CDR1 SGHTA, CDR2 FQGNSA. The V and J ends lost 3 bases and 3 bases respectively, with 9 bases between them. This CDR3 region has 13 residues. CDR3 sequence (DNA): TGTGCCAGCAGCTTCAGGTACTACTACGAGCAGTACTTC. This encodes CASSFRYYYEQYF.

This chain uses TRBV28 with TRBJ2-5; 7 bases map to TRBD2. In germline, CDR1 is MDHEN, CDR2 SYDVKM. The CDR3 spans 14 residues. The trim removed 7 bases at V and 5 bases at J, leaving 10 bases unmatched. The CDR3 coding sequence is TGTGCCAGCAATAGCGCGGGAGTCCCTGAGACCCAGTACTTC. It yields the protein CASNSAGVPETQYF.

The V call is TRBV6-6, the J call TRBJ2-7; the match to TRBD2 covers 8 bases. With V trimmed by 0 bases and J by 0 bases, 4 bases remained unmatched. The CDR3 spans 16 residues. Germline V gene data show CDR1 as MNHNY and CDR2 as SVGAGI (reference sequence). The CDR3: CASSYSLAASSYEQYF. CDR3 nucleotides: TGTGCCAGCAGTTACTCACTAGCGGCAAGCTCCTACGAGCAGTACTTC.

The chain combines TRBV27 with TRBJ1-2, with D hard to call. V lost 3 bases and J 8 bases, leaving 10 bases between the germline ends. Germline lookup yields CDR1 MNHEY and CDR2 SMNVEV (reference sequence). This CDR3 has 12 amino acids. CDR3 nucleotide sequence: TGTGCCAGCAGTTTGGAAGGGCGAGGCTACACCTTC. Protein sequence: CASSLEGRGYTF.

The chain uses TRBV27 and TRBJ1-1; a possible D gene is TRBD1 (5 bases). The V end was cut by 3 bases, the J end by 6 bases, with 20 bases between. In germline, CDR1 is MNHEY, CDR2 SMNVEV (reference sequence). This CDR3 comprises 16 residues. In DNA, the CDR3 is TGTGCCAGCAGTTTTTCTAGGGGCGCTAAGGGCTCTGAAGCTTTCTTT. It specifies CASSFSRGAKGSEAFF.

The rearrangement uses TRBV25-1 and TRBJ1-1; no definite D call. Trimming took 3 bases from V and 4 from J, leaving 9 bases between them. Germline-derived CDR1 and CDR2 are MGHDK and SYGVNS. The CDR3 covers 13 residues. The CDR3 region has the DNA TGTGCCAGCAGTGAGTGGGAACTCACTGAAGCTTTCTTT. Its translation is CASSEWELTEAFF.

The chain carries TRBV6-5 and TRBJ2-1; D not certain. Germline V gene sequence: CDR1 MNHEY, CDR2 SVGAGI. This CDR3 contains 15 residues. The V end lost 2 bases, the J end lost 6 bases, and 14 bases lay between the germline ends. CDR3 protein: CASSYVGPSVNEQFF. As DNA, the CDR3 is TGTGCCAGCAGTTACGTCGGTCCAAGTGTCAATGAGCAGTTCTTC.

The chain couples TRBV7-2 to TRBJ2-1; either TRBD1 or TRBD2 may supply D (5 bases each). The germline gives CDR1 SGHTA, CDR2 FQGNSA. V was shortened by 2 bases and J by 0 bases, with 11 bases between the two germline ends. The CDR3 runs to 16 residues. CDR3 region: CASSLYGTSSYNEQFF. The CDR3 bases are TGTGCCAGCAGCTTATACGGGACCAGCTCCTACAATGAGCAGTTCTTC.

The chain couples TRBV6-5 to TRBJ1-2; no clear D gene. Per the germline V gene, CDR1 is MNHEY and CDR2 is SVGAGI. V lost 0 bases, J lost 3 bases, and 14 bases lay in between. This CDR3 has 16 amino acids. The CDR3 bases are TGTGCCAGCAGTTACTCATACCGCACTGCGGACTATGGCTACACCTTC. Protein sequence: CASSYSYRTADYGYTF.

This clone was counted once. The rearrangement uses TRBV28 and TRBJ1-5; weak D call: TRBD1 (5 bases). The CDR3 has 17 residues. V was pared by 4 bases and J by 9 bases, with 25 bases between. CDR1 is MDHEN, CDR2 SYDVKM, per germline. The CDR3 here is CASSSGGEGWRGWPQHF. For the CDR3, the DNA is TGTGCCAGCAGTTCTGGGGGGGAGGGGTGGCGAGGATGGCCCCAGCATTTT.

The chain uses TRBV29-1 and TRBJ1-1; D unclear. This CDR3 contains 12 residues. V was pared by 3 bases and J by 6 bases, with 11 bases between. CDR1 and CDR2 (germline): SQVTM, ANQGSEA. The CDR3 nucleotides are TGCAGCGTTGAGGGAAGGCCGCCTGAAGCTTTCTTT. Residues: CSVEGRPPEAFF.

The gene calls are TRBV4-3 and TRBJ2-1, with 8 bases lining up with TRBD2. Germline V gene lookup returns CDR1 LGHNA and CDR2 YSLEER. V dropped 0 bases and J dropped 7; count of bases not matched to a gene: 11. The CDR3 length is 17 residues. Here the CDR3 reads CASSQELPTSVVNEQFF. For the CDR3, the DNA is TGCGCCAGCAGCCAAGAACTTCCGACTAGCGTCGTGAATGAGCAGTTCTTC.

V usage is TRBV25-1 and J usage is TRBJ2-1; tentative D call: TRBD2 (5 bases). This CDR3 has 14 residues. The germline V gene encodes CDR1 MGHDK and CDR2 SYGVNS. V lost 7 bases and J 0 bases, leaving 10 bases between the germline ends. The CDR3 nucleotides read TGTGCCAGCACTGGAGGTATCTCCTACAATGAGCAGTTCTTC. This sequence encodes CASTGGISYNEQFF.

V gene TRBV19 combines with J gene TRBJ2-5; maybe TRBD1 (6 bases). The J call may be incorrect, as the DNA end agrees better with TRBJ2-7. The CDR3 covers 14 residues. CDR1 is LNHDA, CDR2 SQIVND, per germline (reference sequence). As DNA, the CDR3 is TGTGCCAGTTTCTCAGGGGTGCCGTACTACGAGCAGTACTTC. Translating gives CASFSGVPYYEQYF.

The chain is built from TRBV7-3 and TRBJ2-7, with D possibly matching TRBD2 (7 bases). CDR1 is SGHTA, CDR2 FQGTGA, per germline. CDR3 length: 17 amino acids. V lost 5 bases and J lost 0, with 20 bases in between. CDR3: CASSLMGGPGSSYEQYF. DNA for the CDR3: TGTGCCAGCAGCCTTATGGGGGGGCCAGGTAGCTCCTACGAGCAGTACTTC.